Presented here are 25 T cell receptor beta chains from one specimen sequenced in a study of post-analysis software for immune sequencing data. These receptors lack a known antigen. General study points: Included in a set of five TRBV segments more frequent in patients than controls were TRBV5-6, TRBV5-1 and TRBV20-1.

TCR beta libraries were prepared from cDNA with unique molecular identifiers. TCRdb analysed the PCR reads with MiXCR anew, one entry per CDR3 protein. The sample has roughly 400,000 distinct CDR3 sequences, less than 40% seen once. Material for sequencing was blood. The receptors derive from a girl aged 2 to 9 with multiple sclerosis.

J is TRBJ2-3 and V is TRBV25-1; weak D call: TRBD1 (6 bases). Germline V gene data show CDR1 as MGHDK and CDR2 as SYGVNS. V shed 5 bases and J shed 2 bases, with 14 bases lying between them. The CDR3 contains 15 residues. The CDR3 region has the DNA TGTGCCAGCAGTTCTGCCGAGGGGGTCACAGATACGCAGTATTTT. Amino acids: CASSSAEGVTDTQYF.

The genes are TRBV21-1 and TRBJ2-3; the table's D gene call, TRBD1, was not cross checked with the DNA. TRBV21-1 constitutes a pseudogene. This CDR3 spans 17 amino acids. The CDR3 is CASSKALTQGSTDTQYF. The CDR3 DNA reads TGTGCCAGCAGCAAAGCGCTAACCCAGGGGTCCACAGATACGCAGTATTTT.

This clonotype was seen only a few times. This chain links TRBV20-1 with TRBJ2-3; weak D call: TRBD2 (7 bases). V lost 6 bases and J 1 base, leaving 23 bases between the germline ends. The CDR3 totals 17 residues. Germline values: CDR1 DFQATT, CDR2 SNEGSKA (reference sequence). Here the CDR3 reads CSAIRGWRELGTDTQYF. CDR3 nucleotide sequence: TGCAGTGCCATCAGGGGCTGGCGGGAGTTAGGCACAGATACGCAGTATTTT.

V gene TRBV16 combines with J gene TRBJ2-7; D is perhaps TRBD1 (6 bases). The V end was cut by 1 base, the J end by 3 bases, with 16 bases between. Germline CDR1 is KGHSY and CDR2 is FQNENV. The CDR3 runs to 16 residues. The CDR3 region is CASSQLRQDKGYEQYF. The CDR3 DNA reads as TGTGCCAGCAGCCAATTGAGACAGGATAAGGGCTACGAGCAGTACTTC.

The chain combines TRBV5-1 with TRBJ1-6, with 9 bases fitting TRBD1. There are 15 residues in the CDR3. With 1 base clipped from V and 13 bases from J, the junction kept 9 bases outside the gene matches. Per the germline V gene, CDR1 is SGHRS and CDR2 is YFSETQ. Here the CDR3 DNA reads TGCGCCAGCAGCTTGAGGACAGGGGAATCTAGGCCCCTCCACTTT. Translating it yields CASSLRTGESRPLHF.

This chain uses TRBV11-2 with TRBJ2-1; the D is unclear. V lost 0 bases and J 3 bases, leaving 15 bases between the germline ends. In germline, CDR1 is SGHAT, CDR2 FQNNGV. This CDR3 region has 17 residues. In nucleotides, the CDR3 is TGTGCCAGCAGCTTAGAAACCTCGGTCGTAGGCTACAATGAGCAGTTCTTC. Protein product: CASSLETSVVGYNEQFF.

The table lists this clonotype with a few counts. The gene calls are TRBV20-1 and TRBJ2-7, with no clear D. Near its end, the DNA agrees better with TRBJ2-5, so the J call may be wrong. The CDR3 has 13 amino acids. Germline loops: CDR1 DFQATT, CDR2 SNEGSKA (reference sequence). The CDR3: CSARASGRKTQYF. CDR3 DNA: TGCAGTGCTAGAGCGTCCGGGCGGAAGACCCAGTACTTC.

A remark on this clonotype: This may stem from a read error, because a much larger clone lies one nucleotide away. The chain has TRBV7-3 and TRBJ2-1; the D gene could be TRBD1 or TRBD2 (5 bases each). The CDR3 consists of 16 residues. The germline V gene has CDR1 SGHTA and CDR2 FQGTGA. The CDR3 DNA follows: TGTGCCAGCAGCTTACTCGGGGCTAGCTCCTACAATGAGCGGTTCTTC. Its protein product is CASSLLGASSYNERFF. The complete variable domain, with remaining parts taken from reference TRBV7-3 and TRBJ2-1, reads GAGVSQTPSNKVTEKGKYVELRCDPISGHTALYWYRQSLGQGPEFLIYFQGTGAADDSGLPNDRFFAVRPEGSVSTLKIQRTERGDSAVYLCASSLLGASSYNERFFGPGTRLTVL.

This clonotype was picked up a small number of times. The rearrangement joins TRBV28 to TRBJ2-5; 9 bases map to TRBD2. V gave up 5 bases and J gave up 1 base; unmatched junction bases: 5. CDR1 MDHEN and CDR2 SYDVKM come from the germline V gene. The CDR3 extends over 15 amino acids. In nucleotides, the CDR3 is TGTGCCAGCAGTGGAGCGGGGGGACTCCAAGAGACCCAGTACTTC. Amino acid sequence: CASSGAGGLQETQYF. Based on the CDR3 plus reference TRBV28 and TRBJ2-5, the full variable domain is DVKVTQSSRYLVKRTGEKVFLECVQDMDHENMFWYRQDPGLGLRLIYFSYDVKMKEKGDIPEGYSVSREKKERFSLILESASTNQTSMYLCASSGAGGLQETQYFGPGTRLLVL.

The gene calls are TRBV7-2 and TRBJ2-1; the D is unclear. The germline CDR1 and CDR2 sequences are SGHTA and FQGNSA. The germline V and J ends were trimmed by 0 bases and 9 bases, with 15 bases remaining between them. There are 15 residues in the CDR3. CDR3 loop: CASSLALTRTGEQFF. For the CDR3, the DNA is TGTGCCAGCAGCTTAGCGCTAACACGGACGGGTGAGCAGTTCTTC.

CDR3: CASRGQGATYEQYF. CDR3 sequence (DNA): TGCGCCAGCAGAGGTCAGGGGGCGACCTACGAGCAGTACTTC. The chain has TRBV5-1 and TRBJ2-7; 8 bases line up with TRBD1. Germline loops: CDR1 SGHRS, CDR2 YFSETQ. Trimming removed 5 bases from V and 2 bases from J; junction bases left unmatched: 6. The CDR3 covers 14 residues.

A few counts support this clonotype. The chain combines TRBV7-3 with TRBJ2-1; 10 bases align to TRBD2. The CDR3 runs 15 residues. The junction had 8 bases not matched to a gene; V was cut back by 5 bases and J by 7 bases. CDR1 is SGHTA and CDR2 is FQGTGA in the germline V gene. CDR3 coding DNA: TGTGCCAGCAGCCCTAGCGGGAGTCATCGTAATGAGCAGTTCTTC. Residues: CASSPSGSHRNEQFF.

In the case of this clonotype: An end of the junction does not agree with germline; a read error may underlie this. The chain recombines TRBV12-3 or TRBV12-4 with TRBJ2-3, with TRBD1 as a possible D gene (6 bases). CDR3 length equals 16 residues. CDR3 nucleotides: TGTGCCAGCAGTCCCCGCGGACAGTCCAGCACAGATTCGCAGTATTTT. Translation gives CASSPRGQSSTDSQYF.

The table lists this clonotype with a few counts. V usage is TRBV6-1 and J usage is TRBJ1-1; unclear D gene. This CDR3 is 13 amino acids long. V lost 4 bases, J lost 1 base, and 7 bases lay in between. Germline-derived CDR1 and CDR2 are MNHNS and SASEGT. The CDR3 nucleotides are TGTGCCAGCAGTGGCGTTCGGAACACTGAAGCTTTCTTT. As protein: CASSGVRNTEAFF.

The V and J genes are TRBV2 and TRBJ1-1, with D unresolved. Germline V lookup: CDR1 SNHLY, CDR2 FYNNEI. Trimming removed 5 bases from V and 4 bases from J, with 8 bases in between. This CDR3 spans 12 amino acids. CDR3 amino acids: CASSRGVTEAFF. CDR3 bases: TGTGCCAGCAGTCGCGGGGTCACTGAAGCTTTCTTT.

The V call is TRBV11-2, the J call TRBJ2-7, with TRBD2 identical over 9 bases. This CDR3 spans 15 amino acids. The V and J ends lost 5 bases and 2 bases, in that order; junction bases with no gene match: 7. Looked up from germline, CDR1 is SGHAT and CDR2 is FQNNGV. Written as DNA, the CDR3 is TGTGCCAGCAGCGACGGACTAGCGAGGGCCTACGAGCAGTACTTC. Translation: CASSDGLARAYEQYF.

This clonotype was seen a few times. The chain is built from TRBV27 and TRBJ2-7, with no clear D. V gave up 5 bases and J gave up 1 base, with 15 bases separating them. Germline CDR1 MNHEY, CDR2 SMNVEV (reference sequence). This CDR3 comprises 15 residues. CDR3 coding DNA: TGTGCCAGCAGTCCTGGGCTCCCTATTTCCTACGAGCAGTACTTC. Its protein is CASSPGLPISYEQYF.

This clonotype was detected only a few times. CDR3 nucleotides: TGTGCCAGCAGCCGCCTCAATCCTAGCGCCTACAATGAGCAGTTCTTC. Protein sequence: CASSRLNPSAYNEQFF. The chain has TRBV9 and TRBJ2-1, with TRBD2 as a possible D gene (6 bases). Per germline, CDR1 SGDLS and CDR2 YYNGEE. V lost 4 bases and J lost 2, with 16 bases in between. The CDR3 contains 16 residues.

The chain carries TRBV6-4 and TRBJ1-1; possibly TRBD1 for D (6 bases). V lost 0 bases to trimming and J lost 11 bases, with 28 bases between them. Germline CDR1 reads MRHNA; CDR2 reads SNTAGT. This CDR3 comprises 18 residues. CDR3 sequence reads: CASSDSGGSSQPPGRAFF. The CDR3 nucleotides read TGTGCCAGCAGTGACTCAGGGGGTTCCAGCCAGCCGCCGGGGAGGGCTTTCTTT.

Points on this clonotype: The junction departs from germline at one end; a sequencing error may be responsible. The chain carries TRBV7-8 and TRBJ1-2; D possibly corresponds to TRBD1 (5 bases). Germline V gives CDR1 SGHVS, CDR2 FQNEAQ. CDR3 length: 16 residues. This CDR3 reads CASSPRRDFANYSYTF. Here the CDR3 DNA reads TGTGCCAGCAGCCCAAGACGGGACTTTGCAAACTATAGCTACACCTTC.

The rearrangement joins TRBV10-3 to TRBJ2-1, with 7 bases aligning to TRBD2. The germline V gene has CDR1 ENHRY and CDR2 SYGVKD. Trimming took 6 bases from V and 4 from J; bases not matched to a gene: 3. This CDR3 has 13 amino acids. This CDR3 reads CAIRASGYNEQFF. The CDR3 coding sequence is TGTGCCATCAGGGCTAGCGGATACAATGAGCAGTTCTTC.

This chain uses TRBV7-9 with TRBJ2-3; a weak D match, TRBD1 (5 bases). V lost 2 bases, J lost 2 bases, and 11 bases lay in between. CDR1 SEHNR and CDR2 FQNEAQ come from the germline V gene (reference sequence). The CDR3 loop spans 15 amino acids. In nucleotides, the CDR3 is TGTGCCAGCAGCTTAACTGGACAAGTCACAGATACGCAGTATTTT. This translates into CASSLTGQVTDTQYF.

The rearrangement uses TRBV7-9 and TRBJ2-3, with TRBD1 matching over 11 bases. V was clipped by 7 bases and J by 4 bases; unmatched bases: 4. The germline gives CDR1 SEHNR, CDR2 FQNEAQ (reference sequence). This CDR3 comprises 14 residues. The CDR3 sequence: CASKPGQGADTQYF. The CDR3 DNA is TGTGCCAGCAAGCCGGGACAGGGGGCAGATACGCAGTATTTT.

The chain couples TRBV4-2 to TRBJ2-5; 11 positions agree with TRBD1. Germline CDR1 reads LGHNA; CDR2 reads YNFKEQ. The trim removed 1 base at V and 4 bases at J, leaving 2 bases unmatched. This CDR3 has 15 residues. CDR3: CASSQVGTGGETQYF. The CDR3 nucleotides are TGTGCCAGCAGCCAAGTAGGGACAGGGGGAGAGACCCAGTACTTC.

This rearrangement joins TRBV28 to TRBJ1-5, with D tentatively TRBD1 (5 bases). Per germline, CDR1 MDHEN and CDR2 SYDVKM. CDR3 length equals 15 residues. With 4 bases removed from V and 3 bases from J, the gap between germline ends came to 13 bases. CDR3 amino acids: CASSSLDSLNQPQHF. For the CDR3, the DNA is TGTGCCAGCAGTTCCCTCGACAGTCTCAATCAGCCCCAGCATTTT. The variable domain in full, with the rest retrieved from reference TRBV28 and TRBJ1-5, is DVKVTQSSRYLVKRTGEKVFLECVQDMDHENMFWYRQDPGLGLRLIYFSYDVKMKEKGDIPEGYSVSREKKERFSLILESASTNQTSMYLCASSSLDSLNQPQHFGDGTRLSIL.